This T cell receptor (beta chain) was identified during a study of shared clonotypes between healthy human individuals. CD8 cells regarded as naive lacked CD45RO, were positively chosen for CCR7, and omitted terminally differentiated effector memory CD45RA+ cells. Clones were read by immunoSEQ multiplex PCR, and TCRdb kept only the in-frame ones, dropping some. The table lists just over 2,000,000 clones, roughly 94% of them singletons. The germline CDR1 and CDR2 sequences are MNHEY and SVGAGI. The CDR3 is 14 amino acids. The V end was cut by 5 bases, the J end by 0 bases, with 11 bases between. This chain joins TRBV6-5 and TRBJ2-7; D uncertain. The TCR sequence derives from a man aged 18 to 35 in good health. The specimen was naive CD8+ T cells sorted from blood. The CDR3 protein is CASSPNFGSYEQYF. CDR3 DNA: TGTGCCAGCAGTCCAAACTTCGGCTCCTACGAGCAGTACTTC.